The sequence of this T cell receptor (beta chain) was determined in a study of T-cell reconstitution after alpha-beta-depleted transplantation in children. CDR3 length: 21 amino acids. V was pared by 5 bases and J by 0 bases, with 17 bases of the junction left unmatched. Unique molecular identifiers were incorporated during preparation of the TCRbeta library. TCRdb redid the calling of the PCR reads with MiXCR, one entry per CDR3 protein. The sample yields about 190,000 distinct CDR3 sequences, about 6.3% seen once. Material: PBMCs from the stem cell graft donor, obtained from the stem cell graft. This clonotype originated in a human donor who donated a stem cell graft to a child with Wiskott-Aldrich syndrome. The chain uses TRBV12-3 or TRBV12-4 and TRBJ1-5, with 12 bases fitting TRBD1. CDR3: CASSLDPGTGGRINSNQPQHF. Written as DNA, the CDR3 is TGTGCCAGCAGTCTAGACCCGGGGACAGGGGGCCGCATCAATAGCAATCAGCCCCAGCATTTT.